These 19 T cell receptor beta chains came from one sample sequenced in a study of beta chain features in type 1 diabetes (dated by TCRdb to the late 2010s). Library creation used the immunoSEQ multiplex PCR assay. The entire amount of isolated RNA was reverse transcribed using the High Capacity cDNA Reverse Transcription Kit, so the sequenced TCRB transcripts were expressed ones. TCRdb retrieved this table from immuneACCESS and kept in-frame rearrangements only. Not all clones are present; in checked studies, unresolved V genes account for under half, and no reason is known for the remainder. This sample lists roughly 290,000 clones; over 14% were detected once. The top ten clones comprise around 0.015% of the sample. No antigen has been assigned to these receptors. General study outcomes and caveats: Type 1 diabetes patients showed a moderate but significant shortening of TCRB CDR3 length in all four CD4+ subsets.

The material sequenced was naive CD4+ T cells from blood. The cell subset or site label, as the study defines it: true naive CD4+ T cells. The receptors here all came from a man between 18 and 29 years old with type 1 diabetes.

The CDR3 region has the DNA TGCAGCGCAGCAACCTTAGCGGGGGAAGCAGATACGCAGTATTTT. This gives the protein CSAATLAGEADTQYF. V and J are TRBV29-1 and TRBJ2-3; TRBD2 aligns across 9 bases. J lost 4 bases, V lost 7 bases, and 12 bases had no gene match. Germline assignment: CDR1 SQVTM and CDR2 ANQGSEA. There are 15 residues in the CDR3.

This clone was seen only a few times. The rearrangement uses TRBV30 and TRBJ1-1; D perhaps matches TRBD1 (6 bases). The germline CDR1 and CDR2 sequences are GTSNPN and SVGIG (reference sequence). Trimming left V 2 bases short and J 1 base short, with 14 bases between. CDR3 length equals 15 residues. The CDR3 is CAWSLLTGWNTEAFF. CDR3 DNA: TGTGCCTGGAGTCTTCTTACAGGGTGGAACACTGAAGCTTTCTTT.

The gene calls are TRBV18 and TRBJ1-1; D uncertain. Trimming pared 2 bases from V and 6 bases from J, leaving 13 bases between. Germline V gene lookup returns CDR1 KGHSH and CDR2 LQKENI. The CDR3 is 14 residues long. The CDR3 DNA reads as TGTGCCAGCTCACCAGGGGAAATGGAGGCTGAAGCTTTCTTT. It specifies CASSPGEMEAEAFF. Filled out from reference TRBV18 and TRBJ1-1, the complete variable domain reads NAGVMQNPRHLVRRRGQEARLRCSPMKGHSHVYWYRQLPEEGLKFMVYLQKENIIDESGMPKERFSAEFPKEGPSILRIQQVVRGDSAAYFCASSPGEMEAEAFFGQGTRLTVV.

The chain links TRBV14 to TRBJ2-5, with D possibly TRBD1 on 5 matching bases. CDR1 and CDR2 from the germline V gene are SGHDN and FVKESK. CDR3 length: 14 amino acids. V shed 3 bases and J shed 4 bases, with 12 bases lying between them. CDR3 sequence reads: CASSQQGRGETQYF. Written as DNA, the CDR3 is TGTGCCAGCAGCCAGCAGGGAAGGGGAGAGACCCAGTACTTC.

The chain carries TRBV5-1 and TRBJ2-7, with D perhaps TRBD2 (7 bases). The V and J ends lost 2 bases and 3 bases respectively, with 15 bases between them. The CDR3 has 15 residues. Germline V CDR1 and CDR2: SGHRS, YFSETQ. The DNA of the CDR3 is TGCGCCAGCAGCTTACCTAGCGGAGGGGGCTACGAGCAGTACTTC. It specifies CASSLPSGGGYEQYF.

This clone was detected a few times. This chain uses TRBV11-2 with TRBJ2-3, with D possibly matching TRBD2 (6 bases). The V end was cut by 2 bases, the J end by 10 bases, with 13 bases between. CDR3 length: 13 residues. The germline V gene encodes CDR1 SGHAT and CDR2 FQNNGV. The CDR3 loop reads CASSLYRGASQYF. The CDR3 DNA reads as TGTGCCAGCAGCTTATATCGCGGGGCCTCGCAGTATTTT.

The rearrangement joins TRBV7-8 to TRBJ2-5; D might be TRBD1 (6 bases). This CDR3 is 15 amino acids long. Germline V CDR1 and CDR2: SGHVS, FQNEAQ. The germline V and J ends were trimmed by 0 bases and 2 bases, with 10 bases remaining between them. The CDR3, as DNA: TGTGCCAGCAGCTTAGCCCCGGACAGACAAGAGACCCAGTACTTC. Its protein is CASSLAPDRQETQYF. The full variable domain, completed using reference TRBV7-8 and TRBJ2-5, is GAGVSQSPRYKVAKRGQDVALRCDPISGHVSLFWYQQALGQGPEFLTYFQNEAQLDKSGLPSDRFFAERPEGSVSTLKIQRTQQEDSAVYLCASSLAPDRQETQYFGPGTRLLVL.

This clone was seen only a few times. The chain carries TRBV5-4 and TRBJ2-1; 8 bases map to TRBD1. Germline CDR1 is SGHNT and CDR2 is YYREEE (reference sequence). The CDR3 is made up of 11 amino acids. V shed 5 bases and J 8 bases; nucleotides not matched to a gene: 0. The CDR3 spells CASRQGDEQFF. The CDR3 nucleotides read TGTGCCAGCAGACAGGGGGATGAGCAGTTCTTC.

The sample holds a few counts of this clone. The gene calls are TRBV14 and TRBJ2-5; D is perhaps TRBD2 (5 bases). V was clipped by 5 bases and J by 5 bases, with 15 bases between them. Per the germline V gene, CDR1 is SGHDN and CDR2 is FVKESK. CDR3 size: 14 residues. CDR3 region: CASSSLRVGETQYF. CDR3 in DNA: TGTGCCAGCAGCAGTCTGAGGGTGGGGGAGACCCAGTACTTC.

V gene TRBV7-2 combines with J gene TRBJ2-1; 13 bases fit TRBD2. This CDR3 comprises 18 residues. Germline CDR1 SGHTA, CDR2 FQGNSA. V shed 5 bases and J 0 bases; nucleotides not matched to a gene: 7. CDR3: CASSPGTSGDSSYNEQFF. The CDR3 bases are TGTGCCAGCAGCCCGGGGACTAGCGGGGATAGCTCCTACAATGAGCAGTTCTTC.

This chain uses TRBV6-6 with TRBJ1-2; perhaps TRBD1 as D (6 bases). The germline V gene has CDR1 MNHNY and CDR2 SVGAGI (reference sequence). The CDR3 runs 15 residues. Trimming removed 2 bases at V and 0 bases at J, with 10 bases between. CDR3: CASSYPQGTNYGYTF. The CDR3 coding sequence is TGTGCCAGCAGTTACCCGCAGGGGACTAACTATGGCTACACCTTC.

The CDR3 DNA is TGCGCCAGCAGCCAAGATAGACTAGCTCACGAGCAGTACTTC. Translation gives CASSQDRLAHEQYF. The chain carries TRBV4-3 and TRBJ2-7; 7 nucleotides align to TRBD2. This CDR3 is 14 amino acids long. Germline V gene data show CDR1 as LGHNA and CDR2 as YSLEER. The trim removed 0 bases at V and 5 bases at J, leaving 4 bases unmatched.

The table lists this clone with a few counts. The chain uses TRBV5-4 and TRBJ2-1, with a possible D match to TRBD1 (5 bases). Per the germline V gene, CDR1 is SGHNT and CDR2 is YYREEE (reference sequence). V lost 0 bases to trimming and J lost 8 bases, with 6 bases between them. The CDR3 runs to 12 residues. This chain's CDR3 is CASSLVGDEQFF. The CDR3 DNA reads TGTGCCAGCAGCTTGGTAGGGGATGAGCAGTTCTTC.

The chain is built from TRBV28 and TRBJ1-1; 7 positions match TRBD1. V shed 5 bases and J 0 bases; nucleotides not matched to a gene: 6. CDR3 length equals 15 residues. Germline values: CDR1 MDHEN, CDR2 SYDVKM. DNA of the CDR3: TGTGCCAGCAGTCTGCCGGGACAGATGAACACTGAAGCTTTCTTT. This codes for CASSLPGQMNTEAFF.

This chain links TRBV10-3 with TRBJ1-4; possibly TRBD1 for D (6 bases). V lost 10 bases to trimming and J lost 3 bases, with 18 bases between them. Germline V lookup: CDR1 ENHRY, CDR2 SYGVKD. This CDR3 comprises 15 residues. CDR3 region: CATAPTRGANEKLFF. CDR3 sequence (DNA): TGTGCCACGGCCCCCACCAGGGGTGCTAATGAAAAACTGTTTTTT.

The V gene is TRBV4-2, the J gene TRBJ2-7, with D uncertain. The CDR3 contains 12 residues. V was clipped by 5 bases and J by 2 bases, with 7 bases between them. Germline V gene sequence: CDR1 LGHNA, CDR2 YNFKEQ. The CDR3 reads CASSNTAYEQYF. CDR3 nucleotide sequence: TGTGCCAGCAGCAACACCGCCTACGAGCAGTACTTC.

In this sample, this clone turned up a few times. The chain uses TRBV5-1 and TRBJ2-7; TRBD2 aligns across 9 bases. The CDR3 totals 13 residues. CDR1 is SGHRS and CDR2 is YFSETQ in the germline V gene. The J segment lost 5 bases and the V segment lost 4 bases, leaving 4 bases of the junction unmatched. The CDR3, as DNA: TGCGCCAGCAGCACCGGACTAGCGCACGAGCAGTACTTC. It encodes CASSTGLAHEQYF.

Only a few counts were recorded for this clone. This chain uses TRBV7-2 with TRBJ2-3; possible D gene TRBD1, 6 bases. The CDR3 totals 15 residues. Looked up from germline, CDR1 is SGHTA and CDR2 is FQGNSA. V was trimmed by 6 bases and J by 2 bases, leaving 15 bases between them. CDR3 in amino acids: CASREGQTVTDTQYF. The CDR3, as DNA: TGTGCCAGCAGGGAAGGACAGACGGTCACAGATACGCAGTATTTT. Full variable domain (outside the CDR3, taken from reference TRBV7-2 and TRBJ2-3): GAGVSQSPSNKVTEKGKDVELRCDPISGHTALYWYRQSLGQGLEFLIYFQGNSAPDKSGLPSDRFSAERTGGSVSTLTIQRTQQEDSAVYLCASREGQTVTDTQYFGPGTRLTVL.

The chain employs TRBV29-1 and TRBJ1-2, with D possibly matching TRBD1 (6 bases). CDR3 size: 12 residues. In germline, CDR1 is SQVTM, CDR2 ANQGSEA. The V gene lost 4 bases and the J gene lost 4 bases, with 10 bases spanning the gap. The CDR3 nucleotides read TGCAGCGTTGCACAGGGAACCTATGGCTACACCTTC. This gives the protein CSVAQGTYGYTF.